What follows are 13 T cell receptor beta chains derived from one specimen sequenced in a study of blood T cell repertoires in COVID-19. Assay used: immunoSEQ multiplex PCR; TCRdb lists only in-frame clones, some missing. The table shows roughly 120,000 clones, with about 81% occurring only once. Sequenced sample: peripheral blood. The receptors were gathered from a man between 65 and 85 years old with acute or convalescent COVID-19.

The rearrangement uses TRBV7-3 and TRBJ2-1; TRBD2 matches 9 bases. Germline CDR1 reads SGHTA; CDR2 reads FQGTGA. V lost 5 bases, J lost 5 bases, and 4 bases stayed unmatched. CDR3 length equals 14 residues. The CDR3 sequence is CASSRGLADNEQFF. CDR3 sequence (DNA): TGTGCCAGCAGCAGGGGACTAGCAGACAATGAGCAGTTCTTC.

V usage is TRBV10-1 and J usage is TRBJ2-3; 11 nucleotides line up with TRBD1. V shed 6 bases and J 5 bases; nucleotides not matched to a gene: 10. The CDR3 has 16 amino acids. Looked up from germline, CDR1 is WNHNN and CDR2 is SYGVQD (reference sequence). CDR3 nucleotides: TGCGCCAGCAGACACAGCCGGGACAGGGGGAAAGATACGCAGTATTTT. It yields the protein CASRHSRDRGKDTQYF.

This clone was detected a few times. This chain connects TRBV10-2 to TRBJ2-1; weak D call: TRBD1 (5 bases). Germline-derived CDR1 and CDR2 are WSHSY and SAAADI. CDR3 length: 14 residues. Trimming stripped 8 bases from V and 4 bases from J, with 15 bases between. This CDR3 reads CASGRDRKYNEQFF. The DNA for the CDR3 is TGCGCCAGCGGCCGAGACAGAAAATACAATGAGCAGTTCTTC.

J is TRBJ1-1 and V is TRBV7-9, with D unclear. The germline V gene encodes CDR1 SEHNR and CDR2 FQNEAQ (reference sequence). The V and J ends lost 6 bases and 5 bases respectively, with 16 bases between them. This CDR3 has 14 amino acids. This CDR3 is CASRKRVAGTEAFF. The CDR3 nucleotides are TGTGCCAGCAGGAAAAGGGTGGCGGGGACTGAAGCTTTCTTT.

This rearrangement joins TRBV5-4 to TRBJ1-1; D is unclear. Trimming cost V 5 bases and J 6 bases, with 14 bases left between them. CDR3 length equals 13 residues. CDR1 is SGHNT and CDR2 is YYREEE in the germline V gene (reference sequence). CDR3 sequence (DNA): TGTGCCAGCAGTCTCGGGGAGGGCGCTGAAGCTTTCTTT. It encodes CASSLGEGAEAFF. Variable domain in full (rest from reference TRBV5-4 and TRBJ1-1): ETGVTQSPTHLIKTRGQQVTLRCSSQSGHNTVSWYQQALGQGPQFIFQYYREEENGRGNFPPRFSGLQFPNYSSELNVNALELDDSALYLCASSLGEGAEAFFGQGTRLTVV.

This rearrangement joins TRBV30 to TRBJ2-2; D perhaps matches TRBD2 (6 bases). Germline CDR1 GTSNPN, CDR2 SVGIG (reference sequence). V lost 3 bases and J lost 2, with 16 bases in between. The CDR3 contains 16 residues. The CDR3: CAWRKRGDLNTGELFF. As DNA, the CDR3 is TGTGCCTGGAGAAAGCGCGGGGACTTAAACACCGGGGAGCTGTTTTTT. The complete variable domain, with remaining parts taken from reference TRBV30 and TRBJ2-2, reads SQTIHQWPATLVQPVGSPLSLECTVEGTSNPNLYWYRQAAGRGLQLLFYSVGIGQISSEVPQNLSASRPQDRQFILSSKKLLLSDSGFYLCAWRKRGDLNTGELFFGEGSRLTVL.

The chain combines TRBV3-1 (or the pseudogene TRBV3-2) with TRBJ2-3; no clear D. Germline CDR1 reads LGHDT; CDR2 reads YNNKEL (reference sequence). This CDR3 is 14 amino acids long. V shed 4 bases and J shed 6 bases, with 14 bases lying between them. CDR3 in amino acids: CASSPSNSGDTQYF. CDR3 nucleotide sequence: TGTGCCAGCAGCCCCTCCAACTCCGGGGATACGCAGTATTTT.

The rearrangement links TRBV7-7 to TRBJ1-5; 7 nucleotides line up with TRBD1. The CDR3 runs to 17 residues. Germline V gene lookup returns CDR1 SSHAT and CDR2 FNYEAQ (reference sequence). V was clipped by 2 bases and J by 3 bases; unmatched bases: 10. CDR3 sequence (DNA): TGTGCCAGCAGCTTATTCTTGGGCGGGACAGACAATCAGCCCCAGCATTTT. It is translated as CASSLFLGGTDNQPQHF.

This clone turned up a few times. CDR3 nucleotides: TGTGCCAGCAGCCAAGATCCGTACTCTGGAAACACCATATATTTT. Translation gives CASSQDPYSGNTIYF. V gene TRBV3-1 (or the pseudogene TRBV3-2) combines with J gene TRBJ1-3; unclear D gene. Germline loops: CDR1 LGHDT, CDR2 YNNKEL (reference sequence). Trimming removed 0 bases at V and 0 bases at J, with 6 bases between. The CDR3 runs 15 residues.

The chain recombines TRBV5-1 with TRBJ1-2; D gene unclear. CDR1 and CDR2 from the germline V gene are SGHRS and YFSETQ. The germline V and J ends were trimmed by 1 base and 0 bases, with 7 bases remaining between them. This CDR3 contains 14 residues. The CDR3 bases are TGCGCCAGCAGCTTGAATGAGGCTAACTATGGCTACACCTTC. Protein sequence: CASSLNEANYGYTF.

This clone appeared once. V gene TRBV6-5 combines with J gene TRBJ2-2, with no clear D. CDR3 length: 15 residues. With 3 bases removed from V and 1 base from J, the gap between germline ends came to 9 bases. Germline V gene lookup returns CDR1 MNHEY and CDR2 SVGAGI. CDR3 bases: TGTGCCAGCAGTTATGCGGCGGTGAACACCGGGGAGCTGTTTTTT. Translating gives CASSYAAVNTGELFF.

In DNA, the CDR3 is TGTGCCAGCAGCTCCTTTGTAAATCAGCCCCAGCATTTT. This translates into CASSSFVNQPQHF. The rearrangement links TRBV7-2 to TRBJ1-5; D unclear. The CDR3 length is 13 residues. The germline gives CDR1 SGHTA, CDR2 FQGNSA. V shed 4 bases and J shed 4 bases, with 8 bases lying between them.

This clone was seen more than once but under ten times. Within the sample, other DNA sequences also encode this same CDR3. The chain employs TRBV15 and TRBJ1-4; 7 bases align to TRBD1. Germline lookup yields CDR1 LNHNV and CDR2 YYDKDF (reference sequence). V was pared by 7 bases and J by 4 bases, with 6 bases of the junction left unmatched. The CDR3 is 14 amino acids. CDR3: CATKPGQLNEKLFF. The CDR3, as DNA: TGTGCCACCAAACCGGGACAGCTTAATGAAAAACTGTTTTTT.